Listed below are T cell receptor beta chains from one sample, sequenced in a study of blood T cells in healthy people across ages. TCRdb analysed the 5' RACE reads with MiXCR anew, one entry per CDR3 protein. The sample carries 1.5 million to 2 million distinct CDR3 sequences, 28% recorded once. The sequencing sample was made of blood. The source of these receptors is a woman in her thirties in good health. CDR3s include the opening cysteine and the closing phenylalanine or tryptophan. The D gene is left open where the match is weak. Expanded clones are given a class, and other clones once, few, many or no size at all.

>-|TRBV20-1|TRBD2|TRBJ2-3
TGCAGTGCTAGAGGCATTCTAGCGGGAGTGAAAGATACGCAGTATTTT
CSARGILAGVKDTQYF
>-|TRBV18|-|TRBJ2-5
TGTGCCAGCTCACCGAGGCCAGCCAAAGAGACCCAGTACTTC
CASSPRPAKETQYF
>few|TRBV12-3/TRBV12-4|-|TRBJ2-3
TGTGCCAGCAGTTATAGGGGTATCACAGATACGCAGTATTTT
CASSYRGITDTQYF
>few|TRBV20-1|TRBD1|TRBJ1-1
TGCAATGCTAGACCCTCGACAGGGGGGAACACTGAAGCTTTCTTT
CNARPSTGGNTEAFF
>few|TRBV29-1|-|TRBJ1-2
TGCAGCGTTGATGACAGGATCTATGGCTACACCTTC
CSVDDRIYGYTF
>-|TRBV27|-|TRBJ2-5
TGTGCCAGCAGTCGTCGCCGTATAGGGGAGACCCAGTACTTC
CASSRRRIGETQYF
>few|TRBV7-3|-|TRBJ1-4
TGTGCCAGCAGCCTCGACAGACATAATGAAAAACTGTTTTTT
CASSLDRHNEKLFF
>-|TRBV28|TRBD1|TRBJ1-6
TGTGCCAGCAGTAAGGGACAGGTGGGTTCACCCCTCCACTTT
CASSKGQVGSPLHF
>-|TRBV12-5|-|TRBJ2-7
TGTGCTAGTGGTATCGGCCTGGACGAGCAGTACTTC
CASGIGLDEQYF
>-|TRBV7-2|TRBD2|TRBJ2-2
TGTGCCAGCAGCGAACTAGCGGGAGTGAACGGGGAGCTGTTTTTT
CASSELAGVNGELFF
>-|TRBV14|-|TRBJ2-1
TGTGCCAGCAGCCCGAGATTGGGGCGGGGCAACAATGAGCAGTTCTTC
CASSPRLGRGNNEQFF
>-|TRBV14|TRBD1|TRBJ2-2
TGTGCCAGCAGCCCAGGACCGGGACAGGGGGTCCCCGGGGAGCTGTTTTTT
CASSPGPGQGVPGELFF
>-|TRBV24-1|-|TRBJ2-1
TGTGCCACCAGTGATGGATTCGCAGGGGTAGGCAATGAGCAGTTCTTC
CATSDGFAGVGNEQFF
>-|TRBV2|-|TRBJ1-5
TGTGCCAGCAAGATTAGTAGCAATCAGCCCCAGCATTTT
CASKISSNQPQHF
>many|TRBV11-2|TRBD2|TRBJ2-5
TGTGCCAGCAGCCACAGTTCTAGCGGGACCCAAGAGACCCAGTACTTC
CASSHSSSGTQETQYF
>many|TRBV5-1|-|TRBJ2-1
TGCGCCAGCGGGTGGAGGGCTAGTTCCTACAATGAGCAGTTCTTC
CASGWRASSYNEQFF
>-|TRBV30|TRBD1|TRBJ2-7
TGTGCCTGGGAGCCGGGACAGGGTTACTACGAGCAGTACTTC
CAWEPGQGYYEQYF
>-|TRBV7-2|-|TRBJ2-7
TGTGCCAGCAGCTTAGGTGGCAGGCGCTCCTACGAGCAGTACTTC
CASSLGGRRSYEQYF
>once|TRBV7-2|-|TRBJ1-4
TGTGCCAGCAGCTTAAGGCCCGCTGCAACTAATGAAAAACTGTTTTTT
CASSLRPAATNEKLFF
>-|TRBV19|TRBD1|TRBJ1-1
TGTGCCAGTAGTCGCACAGGGGCGACTGAAGCTTTCTTT
CASSRTGATEAFF
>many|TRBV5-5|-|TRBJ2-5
TGTGCCAGCAGCCCGGGTTCTGAAGAGACCCAGTACTTC
CASSPGSEETQYF
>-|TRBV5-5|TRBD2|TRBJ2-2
TGTGCCAGCAGCTGGGGAGGCGGGAGGACCACCGGGGAGCTGTTTTTT
CASSWGGGRTTGELFF
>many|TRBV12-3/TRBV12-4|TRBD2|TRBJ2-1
TGTGCCAGTAGTCCGCGGACTAGTCTCTTGGGTGAGCAGTTCTTC
CASSPRTSLLGEQFF
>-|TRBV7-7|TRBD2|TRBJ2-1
TGTGCCAGCAGCTTAGGGACTAGCGGGAGCGGGCATGAGCAGTTCTTC
CASSLGTSGSGHEQFF
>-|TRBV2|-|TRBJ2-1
TGTGTCAGCAGTGAAAGTATCCGTAGATTGGAGGAGCAGTTCTTC
CVSSESIRRLEEQFF
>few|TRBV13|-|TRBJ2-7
TGTGCCAGCAGCTACGCCGGGGGAAAGGGTTACGACCAGTACTTC
CASSYAGGKGYDQYF
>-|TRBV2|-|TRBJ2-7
TGTGCCAGCGGTGAGTGGGCGGGCGCGTACGAGCAGTACTTC
CASGEWAGAYEQYF
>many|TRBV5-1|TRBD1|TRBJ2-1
TGCGCCAGCAGCTCCAGAACAGGGGCAGGAAATGAGCAGTTCTTC
CASSSRTGAGNEQFF
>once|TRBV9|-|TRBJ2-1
TGTGCCAGCTCCCGGAGGGTTTACTCCTACAATGAGCAGTTCTTC
CASSRRVYSYNEQFF
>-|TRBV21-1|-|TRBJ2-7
TGTGCCAGCAGCTCCCCCCGGGATATCTACGAGCAGTACTTC
CASSSPRDIYEQYF
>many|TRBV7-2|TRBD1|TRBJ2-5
TGTGCCAGCAGCTCAACAGGGGGCGCGGAGACCCAGTACTTC
CASSSTGGAETQYF
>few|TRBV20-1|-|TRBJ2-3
TGCAGTGCCGCGGTGGGGGGCAGGGGGGATACGCAGTATTTT
CSAAVGGRGDTQYF
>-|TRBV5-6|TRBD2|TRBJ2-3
TGTGCCAGCAGCTTGGGACTAGCGGGGGTATACGCATCGTATTTT
CASSLGLAGVYASYF
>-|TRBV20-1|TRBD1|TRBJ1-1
TGCAGTGCTAAAACGACAGGGACGAACACTGAAGCTTTCTTT
CSAKTTGTNTEAFF
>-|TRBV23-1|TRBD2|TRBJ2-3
TGCGCCAGCAGTACCATCCGCGGGAGAGAAGATACGCAGTATTTT
CASSTIRGREDTQYF
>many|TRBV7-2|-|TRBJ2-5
TGTGCCAGCAGCTTAGCTGGGAATGGTGAGACCCAGTACTTC
CASSLAGNGETQYF
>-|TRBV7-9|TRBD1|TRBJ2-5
TGTGCCAGCAACCAACTCGACAGGGAACAAGAGACCCAGTACTTC
CASNQLDREQETQYF
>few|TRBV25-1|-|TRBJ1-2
TGTGCCAGCAGTGAATATATGGGGGGGCGAGATGGCTACACCTTC
CASSEYMGGRDGYTF
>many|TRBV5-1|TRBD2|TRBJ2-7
TGCGCCAGCAGCTTGGCTAGCGGGGCGAAGTCCTACGAGCAGTACTTC
CASSLASGAKSYEQYF
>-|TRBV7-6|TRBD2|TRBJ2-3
TGTGCCAGCAGTCGCGGACTAGCCACAGATACGCAGTATTTT
CASSRGLATDTQYF
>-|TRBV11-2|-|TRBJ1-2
TGTGCCAGCAGCTTACGCGTCTCAGGCAACTATGGCTACACCTTC
CASSLRVSGNYGYTF
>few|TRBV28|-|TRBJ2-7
TGTGCCAGCGGCAGGGACCTTTCCTACGAGCAGTACTTC
CASGRDLSYEQYF
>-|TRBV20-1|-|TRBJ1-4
TGCAGTGCTAGAGGGCGGACCTCTAATGAAAAACTGTTTTTT
CSARGRTSNEKLFF
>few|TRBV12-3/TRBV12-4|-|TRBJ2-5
TGTGCCAGCAGCTACAGGGTTGAGACCCAGTACTTC
CASSYRVETQYF
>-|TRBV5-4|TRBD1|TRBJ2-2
TGTGCCAGCAGCCCCGAAATGGACAGGGTGATCACCGGGGAGCTGTTTTTT
CASSPEMDRVITGELFF
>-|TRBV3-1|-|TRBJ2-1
TGTGCCAGCAGCTCCCGGGCTATCGGGGCCTACAATGAGCAGTTCTTC
CASSSRAIGAYNEQFF
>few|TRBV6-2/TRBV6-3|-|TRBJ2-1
TGTGCCAGCAGTTACAGGAGACATGAGCAGTTCTTC
CASSYRRHEQFF
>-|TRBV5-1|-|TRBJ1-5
TGCGCCAGCAGCGATAACCCGGGGAATCAGCCCCAGCATTTT
CASSDNPGNQPQHF
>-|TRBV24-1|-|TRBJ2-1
TGTGCCACGAGTCGGATCTCTGGGTCACAAGGGAATGAGCAGTTCTTC
CATSRISGSQGNEQFF
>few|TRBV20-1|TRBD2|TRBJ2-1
TGCAGTGCTAGAGATCGGGGGGGCCATTGGAATGAGCAGTTCTTC
CSARDRGGHWNEQFF
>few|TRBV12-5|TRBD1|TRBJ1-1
TGTGCTAGCCTCGGGACAGGGAGACCTGAAGCTTTCTTT
CASLGTGRPEAFF
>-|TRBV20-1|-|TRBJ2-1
TGCAGTGCTAGCCTAGGGAGACAGTCCTACAATGAGCAGTTCTTC
CSASLGRQSYNEQFF
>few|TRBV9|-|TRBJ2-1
TGTGCCAGCAGCCCCCGATCCGGGCACAATGAGCAGTTCTTC
CASSPRSGHNEQFF
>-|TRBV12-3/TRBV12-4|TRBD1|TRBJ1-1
TGTGCCAGCAGCCGGCCGGGACAGGGGGATACTGAAGCTTTCTTT
CASSRPGQGDTEAFF
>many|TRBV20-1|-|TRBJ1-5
TGCAGTGTTGAGAGGGGGAATCAGCCCCAGCATTTT
CSVERGNQPQHF
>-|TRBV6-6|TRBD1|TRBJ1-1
TGTGCCAGCAGACCTGAGAGGGGGCCGGCCACTGAAGCTTTCTTT
CASRPERGPATEAFF
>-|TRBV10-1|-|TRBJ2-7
TGCGCCAGCAGTGAAGGAGGGAGCAGGCCCTACGAGCAGTACTTC
CASSEGGSRPYEQYF
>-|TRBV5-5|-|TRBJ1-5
TGTGCCAGCAGCGCCACTGTGGGGGGTCGCAATCAGCCCCAGCATTTT
CASSATVGGRNQPQHF
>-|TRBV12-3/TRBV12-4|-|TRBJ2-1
TGTGCCAGCAGTTTAACAGGCCCTGTAGGGTCCTACAATGAGCAGTTCTTC
CASSLTGPVGSYNEQFF